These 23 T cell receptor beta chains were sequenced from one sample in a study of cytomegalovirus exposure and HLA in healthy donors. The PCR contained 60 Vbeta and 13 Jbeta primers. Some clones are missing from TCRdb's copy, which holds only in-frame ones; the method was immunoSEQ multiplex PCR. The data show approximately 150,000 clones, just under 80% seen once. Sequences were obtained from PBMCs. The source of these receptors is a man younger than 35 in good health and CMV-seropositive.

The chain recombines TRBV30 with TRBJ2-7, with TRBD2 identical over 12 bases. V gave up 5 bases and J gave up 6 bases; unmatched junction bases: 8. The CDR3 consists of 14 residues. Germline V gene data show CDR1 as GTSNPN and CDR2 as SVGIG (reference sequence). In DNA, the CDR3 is TGTGCCTGGGACGATCTGACTAGCGGGAGCGAGCAGTACTTC. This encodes CAWDDLTSGSEQYF.

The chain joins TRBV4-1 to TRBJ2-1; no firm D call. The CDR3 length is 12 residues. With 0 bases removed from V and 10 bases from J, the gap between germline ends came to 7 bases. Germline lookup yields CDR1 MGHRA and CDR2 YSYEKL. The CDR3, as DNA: TGCGCCAGCAGCCAAGATGTCCGGGAGCAGTTCTTC. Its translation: CASSQDVREQFF.

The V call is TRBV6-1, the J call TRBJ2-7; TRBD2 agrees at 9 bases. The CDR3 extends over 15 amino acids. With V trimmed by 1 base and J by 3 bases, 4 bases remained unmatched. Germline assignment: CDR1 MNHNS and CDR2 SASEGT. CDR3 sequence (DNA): TGTGCCAGCAGTGAAGGACTAGCGGTACGCTACGAGCAGTACTTC. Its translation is CASSEGLAVRYEQYF.

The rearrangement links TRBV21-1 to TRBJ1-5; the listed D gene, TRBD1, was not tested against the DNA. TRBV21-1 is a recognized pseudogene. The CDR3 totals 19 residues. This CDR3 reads CASSKSSGTGVYSNQPQHF. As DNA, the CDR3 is TGTGCCAGCAGCAAAAGTTCCGGGACAGGAGTTTATAGCAATCAGCCCCAGCATTTT.

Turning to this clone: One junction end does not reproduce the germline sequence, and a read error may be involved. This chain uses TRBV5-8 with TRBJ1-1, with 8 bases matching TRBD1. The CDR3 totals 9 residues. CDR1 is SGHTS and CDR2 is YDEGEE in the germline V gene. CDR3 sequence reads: CASSYRGSF. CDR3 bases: TGTGCCAGCAGTTACAGGGGGAGCTTT. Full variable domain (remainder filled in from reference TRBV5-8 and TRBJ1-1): EAGVTQSPTHLIKTRGQQATLRCSPISGHTSVYWYQQALGLGLQFLLWYDEGEERNRGNFPPRFSGRQFPNYSSELNVNALELEDSALYLCASSYRGSFGQGTRLTVV.

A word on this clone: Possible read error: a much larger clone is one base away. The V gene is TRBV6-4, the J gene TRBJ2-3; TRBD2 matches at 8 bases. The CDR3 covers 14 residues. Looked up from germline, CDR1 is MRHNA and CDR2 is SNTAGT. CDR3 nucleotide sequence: TGTGCCAGCAGTGAGGCGGGAGGCACAGATGCGCAGTATTTT. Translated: CASSEAGGTDAQYF.

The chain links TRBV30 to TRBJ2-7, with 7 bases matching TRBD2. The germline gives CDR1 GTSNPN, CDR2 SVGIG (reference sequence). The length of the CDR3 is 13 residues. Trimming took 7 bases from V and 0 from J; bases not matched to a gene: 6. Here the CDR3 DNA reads TGTGCCTTAGAAGCGGGGAGCTCCTACGAGCAGTACTTC. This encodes CALEAGSSYEQYF. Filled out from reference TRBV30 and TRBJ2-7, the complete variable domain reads SQTIHQWPATLVQPVGSPLSLECTVEGTSNPNLYWYRQAAGRGLQLLFYSVGIGQISSEVPQNLSASRPQDRQFILSSKKLLLSDSGFYLCALEAGSSYEQYFGPGTRLTVT.

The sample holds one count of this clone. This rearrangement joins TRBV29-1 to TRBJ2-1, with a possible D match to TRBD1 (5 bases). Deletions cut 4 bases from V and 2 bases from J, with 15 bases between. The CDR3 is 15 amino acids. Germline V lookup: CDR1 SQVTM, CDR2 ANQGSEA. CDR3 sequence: CSVVPQDTAYNEQFF. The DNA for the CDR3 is TGCAGCGTTGTACCACAGGACACAGCCTACAATGAGCAGTTCTTC.

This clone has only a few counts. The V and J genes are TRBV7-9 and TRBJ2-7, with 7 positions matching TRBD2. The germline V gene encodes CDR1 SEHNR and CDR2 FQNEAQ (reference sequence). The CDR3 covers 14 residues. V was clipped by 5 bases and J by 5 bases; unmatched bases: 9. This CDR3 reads CASSRGDGTNEQYF. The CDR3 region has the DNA TGTGCCAGCAGCCGAGGAGACGGGACTAACGAGCAGTACTTC.

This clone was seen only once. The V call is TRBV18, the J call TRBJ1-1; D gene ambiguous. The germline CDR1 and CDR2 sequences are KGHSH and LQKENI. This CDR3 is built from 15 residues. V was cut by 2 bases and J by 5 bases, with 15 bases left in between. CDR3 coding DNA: TGTGCCAGCTCACCAGGAGTCGGGAGTTGGACTGAAGCTTTCTTT. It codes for CASSPGVGSWTEAFF.

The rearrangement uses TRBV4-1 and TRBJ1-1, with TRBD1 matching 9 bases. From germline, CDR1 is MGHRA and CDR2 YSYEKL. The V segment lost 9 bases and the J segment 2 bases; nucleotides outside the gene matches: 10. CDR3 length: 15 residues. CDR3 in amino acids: CASVGTQGANTEAFF. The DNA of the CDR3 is TGCGCCAGTGTGGGAACACAGGGGGCAAACACTGAAGCTTTCTTT.

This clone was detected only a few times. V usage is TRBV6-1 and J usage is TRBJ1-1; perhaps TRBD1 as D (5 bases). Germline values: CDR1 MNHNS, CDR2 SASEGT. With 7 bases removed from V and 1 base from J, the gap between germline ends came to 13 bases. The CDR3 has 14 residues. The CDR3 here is CASTQVGGNTEAFF. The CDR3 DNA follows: TGTGCCAGCACTCAGGTGGGGGGGAACACTGAAGCTTTCTTT.

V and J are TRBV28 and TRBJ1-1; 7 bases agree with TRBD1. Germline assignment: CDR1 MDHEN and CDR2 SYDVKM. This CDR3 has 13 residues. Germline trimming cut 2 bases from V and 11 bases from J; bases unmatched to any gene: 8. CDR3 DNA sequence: TGTGCCAGCAGTTTACGGGACAGCCGGATGGCTTTCTTT. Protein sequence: CASSLRDSRMAFF.

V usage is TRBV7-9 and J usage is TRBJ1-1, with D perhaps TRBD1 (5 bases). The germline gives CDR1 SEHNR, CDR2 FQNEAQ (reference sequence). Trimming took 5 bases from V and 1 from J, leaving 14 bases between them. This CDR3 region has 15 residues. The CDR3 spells CASSPRQGRNTEAFF. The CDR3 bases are TGTGCCAGCAGCCCGCGGCAGGGTCGGAACACTGAAGCTTTCTTT.

Here the CDR3 reads CASSLLGGTSSYNEQFF. The CDR3 bases are TGTGCCAGCAGCTTACTTGGAGGGACCAGCTCCTACAATGAGCAGTTCTTC. V and J are TRBV11-1 and TRBJ2-1; maybe TRBD2 (6 bases). Germline V CDR1 and CDR2: SGHAT, FQDESV (reference sequence). This CDR3 region has 17 residues. The V gene lost 2 bases and the J gene lost 0 bases, with 14 bases spanning the gap.

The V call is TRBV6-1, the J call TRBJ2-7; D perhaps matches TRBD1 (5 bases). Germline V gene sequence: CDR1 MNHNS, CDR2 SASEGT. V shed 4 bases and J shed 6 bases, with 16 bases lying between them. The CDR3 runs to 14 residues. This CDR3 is CASSARQPQAEQYF. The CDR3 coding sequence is TGTGCCAGCAGTGCCCGACAGCCACAGGCCGAGCAGTACTTC.

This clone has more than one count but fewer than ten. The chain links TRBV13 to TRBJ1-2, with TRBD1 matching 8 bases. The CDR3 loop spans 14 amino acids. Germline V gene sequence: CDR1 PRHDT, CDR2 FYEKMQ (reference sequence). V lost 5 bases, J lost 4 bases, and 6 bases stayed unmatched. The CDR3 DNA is TGTGCCAGCAGCGATAGACAGGGGCTCTATGGCTACACCTTC. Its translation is CASSDRQGLYGYTF.

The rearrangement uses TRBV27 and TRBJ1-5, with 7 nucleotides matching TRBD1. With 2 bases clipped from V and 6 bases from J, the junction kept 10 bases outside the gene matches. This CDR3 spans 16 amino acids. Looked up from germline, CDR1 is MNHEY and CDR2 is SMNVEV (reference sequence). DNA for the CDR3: TGTGCCAGCAGTTTAAGGGGGCAGGGAGGCGGTCAGCCCCAGCATTTT. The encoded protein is CASSLRGQGGGQPQHF.

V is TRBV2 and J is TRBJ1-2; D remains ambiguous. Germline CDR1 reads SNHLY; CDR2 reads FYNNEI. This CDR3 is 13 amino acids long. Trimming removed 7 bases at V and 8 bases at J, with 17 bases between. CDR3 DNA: TGTGCCAGCACCGGAGGAGCGGTTAAGGGCTACACCTTC. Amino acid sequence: CASTGGAVKGYTF.

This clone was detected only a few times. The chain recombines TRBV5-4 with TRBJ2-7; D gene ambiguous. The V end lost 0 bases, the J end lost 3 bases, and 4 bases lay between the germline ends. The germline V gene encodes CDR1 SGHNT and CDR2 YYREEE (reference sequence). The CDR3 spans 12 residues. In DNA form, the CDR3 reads TGTGCCAGCAGCTTGGGCGACTACGAGCAGTACTTC. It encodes CASSLGDYEQYF.

The CDR3 nucleotides are TGTGCCAGCAGCCAAGACTATACCCCTCTAGCCAAAAACATTCAGTACTTC. It is translated as CASSQDYTPLAKNIQYF. The chain joins TRBV4-2 to TRBJ2-4; D unresolved. CDR3 length: 17 residues. Germline V gives CDR1 LGHNA, CDR2 YNFKEQ. Trimming pared 0 bases from V and 0 bases from J, leaving 12 bases between.

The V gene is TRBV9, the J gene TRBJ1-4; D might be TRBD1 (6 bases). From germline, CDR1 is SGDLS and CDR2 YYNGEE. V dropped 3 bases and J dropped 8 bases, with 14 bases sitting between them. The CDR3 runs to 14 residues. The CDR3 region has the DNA TGTGCCAGCAGCGGCCCGGCAGGGGAAGAAAAACTGTTTTTT. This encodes CASSGPAGEEKLFF.

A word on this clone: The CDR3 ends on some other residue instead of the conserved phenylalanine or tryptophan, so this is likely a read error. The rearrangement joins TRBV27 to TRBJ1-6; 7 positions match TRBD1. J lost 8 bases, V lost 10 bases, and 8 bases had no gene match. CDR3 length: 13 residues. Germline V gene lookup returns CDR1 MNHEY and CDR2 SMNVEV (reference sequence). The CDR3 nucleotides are TGTGCCACCACTCTTACAGGGGATTCACCCCTCCACCTT. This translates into CATTLTGDSPLHL.